One sample yielded the 5 T cell receptor beta chains listed below, sequenced in a study of regulatory T cells in long-lasting Graves disease. Library construction for TCR beta used iRepertoire HTBI primers and Arm-PCR of CDR3 regions. TCRdb reprocessed the multiplex PCR reads with MiXCR, giving one entry per CDR3 protein. Of about 440,000 distinct CDR3 sequences listed, around 14% are singletons. Stated time point: newly diagnosed GD, antithyroid drugs for less than 3 months. After RNA was extracted from PBMCs, the TCR library was made from it. The same data also contributed to another study, on T cells in Graves' hyperthyroidism and ophthalmopathy.

The source was peripheral blood mononuclear cells (PBMCs), collected at new diagnosis, from a patient treated with antithyroid drugs. These receptors originate from a woman in her 30s with Graves disease.

This clonotype has a count of ten or more. The V call is TRBV2, the J call TRBJ1-2; D remains unclear. Germline V lookup: CDR1 SNHLY, CDR2 FYNNEI. This CDR3 has 14 residues. V was cut by 1 base and J by 5 bases, with 11 bases left in between. CDR3: CASSEVVSRYGYTF. The CDR3 nucleotides read TGTGCCAGCAGTGAAGTCGTGTCTCGGTATGGCTACACCTTC. Drawing the rest from reference TRBV2 and TRBJ1-2, the complete variable domain is EPEVTQTPSHQVTQMGQEVILRCVPISNHLYFYWYRQILGQKVEFLVSFYNNEISEKSEIFDDQFSVERPDGSNFTLKIRSTKLEDSAMYFCASSEVVSRYGYTFGSGTRLTVV.

In the case of this clonotype: A much bigger clone sits one base away, suggesting this may be a read error. The chain couples TRBV3-1 to TRBJ2-1; TRBD2 matches 11 bases. The V gene's germline CDR1 is LGHDT and CDR2 YNNKEL (reference sequence). CDR3 length equals 15 residues. The CDR3 here is CASGQTSGSHNEQFF. The CDR3 DNA sequence: TGTGCCAGCGGCCAAACTAGCGGGAGTCATAATGAGCAGTTCTTC.

This clonotype occurred many times. This rearrangement joins TRBV20-1 to TRBJ1-5; unclear D gene. CDR3 length: 13 amino acids. CDR1 is DFQATT, CDR2 SNEGSKA, per germline (reference sequence). The V gene lost 5 bases and the J gene lost 6 bases, with 14 bases spanning the gap. The CDR3 DNA is TGCAGTGCTCAGGAGCCGGGTGGTCAGCCCCAGCATTTT. Translation gives CSAQEPGGQPQHF.

This clonotype appeared many times. The chain joins TRBV5-1 to TRBJ2-1; TRBD1 aligns across 8 bases. The CDR3 totals 16 residues. Looked up from germline, CDR1 is SGHRS and CDR2 is YFSETQ. V gave up 3 bases and J gave up 8 bases; unmatched junction bases: 13. The CDR3 DNA is TGCGCCAGCAGCTCGGGACGACAGGGGAGCCGACATGAGCAGTTCTTC. This codes for CASSSGRQGSRHEQFF.

Only a few counts were recorded for this clonotype. This chain uses TRBV9 with TRBJ2-1; 8 positions match TRBD2. The CDR3 runs 15 residues. The V segment lost 0 bases and the J segment 8 bases; nucleotides outside the gene matches: 7. Germline V gene sequence: CDR1 SGDLS, CDR2 YYNGEE. CDR3 protein: CASSVEGTRADEQFF. For the CDR3, the DNA is TGTGCCAGCAGCGTAGAAGGGACTAGGGCCGATGAGCAGTTCTTC.